Reported below is one T cell receptor beta chain. Its antigen is unidentified. Clones were sequenced by immunoSEQ multiplex PCR, and TCRdb holds only the in-frame ones, with some missing. Counted here are 680 or so clones, around 90% occurring once; the ten biggest clones make up more than 3%. The sample is drawn from a study of chemoradiotherapy in HPV16-positive cancers. Study results and limitations: Candidate HPV-specific clones and E7-related TCR motifs grew in tumor during treatment.

Samples were taken several times over chemoradiotherapy. Germline CDR1 and CDR2: SGHNT and YYREEE (reference sequence). CDR3 length: 16 residues. After removal of 4 bases from V and 3 bases from J, the junction contained 10 bases not matched to a gene. This sequence joins TRBV5-4 and TRBJ1-2, with 9 bases identical to TRBD1. Specimen: tumor tissue, collected from a patient who underwent chemoradiotherapy. The origin of this receptor is a human donor with HPV-associated anogenital cancer. The CDR3 loop reads CASSITGGALDYGYTF. The CDR3, as DNA: TGTGCCAGCAGCATTACAGGGGGCGCGTTGGACTATGGCTACACCTTC.